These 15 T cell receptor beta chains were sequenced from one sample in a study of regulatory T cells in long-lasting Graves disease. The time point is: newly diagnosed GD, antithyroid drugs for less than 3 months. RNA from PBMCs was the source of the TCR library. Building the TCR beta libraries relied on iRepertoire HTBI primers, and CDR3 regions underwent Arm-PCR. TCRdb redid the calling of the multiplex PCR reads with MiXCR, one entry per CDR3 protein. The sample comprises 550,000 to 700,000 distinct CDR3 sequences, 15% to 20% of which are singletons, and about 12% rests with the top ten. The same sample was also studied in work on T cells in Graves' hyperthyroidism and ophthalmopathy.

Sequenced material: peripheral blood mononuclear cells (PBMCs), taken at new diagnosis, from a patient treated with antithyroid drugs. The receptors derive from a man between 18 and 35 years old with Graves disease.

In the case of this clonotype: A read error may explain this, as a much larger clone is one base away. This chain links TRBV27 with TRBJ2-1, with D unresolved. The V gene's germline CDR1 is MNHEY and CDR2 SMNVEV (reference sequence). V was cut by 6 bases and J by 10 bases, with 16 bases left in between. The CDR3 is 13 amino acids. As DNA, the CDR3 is TGTGCCAGCAGCCTCTTCGCGCGGAACGAGCAGTTCTTC. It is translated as CASSLFARNEQFF.

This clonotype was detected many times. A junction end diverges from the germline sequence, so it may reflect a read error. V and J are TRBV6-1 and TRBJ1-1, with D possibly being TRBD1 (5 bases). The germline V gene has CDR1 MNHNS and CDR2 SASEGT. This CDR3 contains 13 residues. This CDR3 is CASREGTNTEAFF. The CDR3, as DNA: TGTGCCAGCAGGGAAGGGACGAACACTGAAGCTTTCTTT.

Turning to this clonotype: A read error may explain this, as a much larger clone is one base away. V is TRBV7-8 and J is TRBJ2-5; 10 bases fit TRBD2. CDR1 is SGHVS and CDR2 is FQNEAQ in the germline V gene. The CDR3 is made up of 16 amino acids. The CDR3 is CVSSLGLAPPRETQYF. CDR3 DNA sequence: TGTGTCAGCAGCTTGGGACTAGCGCCTCCCCGGGAGACCCAGTACTTC.

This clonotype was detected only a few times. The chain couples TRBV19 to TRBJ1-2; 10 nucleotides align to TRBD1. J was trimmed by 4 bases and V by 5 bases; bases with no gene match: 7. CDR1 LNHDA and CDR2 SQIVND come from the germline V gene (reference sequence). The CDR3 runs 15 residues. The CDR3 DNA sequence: TGTGCCAGTAGTGCCCTCCGGGACAGGGGCTATGGCTACACCTTC. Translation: CASSALRDRGYGYTF.

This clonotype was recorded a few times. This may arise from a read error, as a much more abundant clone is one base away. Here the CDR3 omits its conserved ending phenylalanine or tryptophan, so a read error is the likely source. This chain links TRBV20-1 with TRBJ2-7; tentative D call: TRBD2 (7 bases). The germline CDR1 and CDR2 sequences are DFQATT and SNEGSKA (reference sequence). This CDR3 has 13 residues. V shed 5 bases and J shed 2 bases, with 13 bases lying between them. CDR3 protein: CSAGGAGAYEQYS. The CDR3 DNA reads TGCAGTGCTGGGGGGGCAGGGGCCTACGAGCAGTACTCC.

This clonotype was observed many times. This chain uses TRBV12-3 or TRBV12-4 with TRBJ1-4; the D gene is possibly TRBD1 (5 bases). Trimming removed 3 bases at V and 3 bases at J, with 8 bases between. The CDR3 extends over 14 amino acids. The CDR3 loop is CASSFRDSNEKLFF. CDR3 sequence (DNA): TGTGCCAGCAGTTTTAGGGACTCTAATGAAAAACTGTTTTTT.

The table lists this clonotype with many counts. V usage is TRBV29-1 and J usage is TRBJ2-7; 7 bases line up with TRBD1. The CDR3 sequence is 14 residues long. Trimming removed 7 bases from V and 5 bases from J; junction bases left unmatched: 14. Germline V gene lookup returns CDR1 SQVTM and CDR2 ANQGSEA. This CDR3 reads CSAKTDRAPDEQYF. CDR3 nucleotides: TGCAGCGCGAAGACAGACAGGGCGCCCGACGAGCAGTACTTC.

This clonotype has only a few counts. CDR3 region: CASSPISATSGRGTGELFF. DNA of the CDR3: TGTGCCAGCAGCCCGATCTCTGCCACTAGCGGGAGAGGGACCGGGGAGCTGTTTTTT. V usage is TRBV7-3 and J usage is TRBJ2-2, with 11 bases aligning to TRBD2. Germline V gene data show CDR1 as SGHTA and CDR2 as FQGTGA. The CDR3 consists of 19 residues. The ends lost 5 bases at V and 5 bases at J; junction bases unmatched: 16.

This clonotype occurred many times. DNA of the CDR3: TGCAGCGTTGGCGGCTGGCAGGCCTACGAGCAGTACTTC. It encodes CSVGGWQAYEQYF. The rearrangement joins TRBV29-1 to TRBJ2-7; D is unresolved. From germline, CDR1 is SQVTM and CDR2 ANQGSEA. V lost 4 bases and J 2 bases, leaving 12 bases between the germline ends. The CDR3 runs 13 residues.

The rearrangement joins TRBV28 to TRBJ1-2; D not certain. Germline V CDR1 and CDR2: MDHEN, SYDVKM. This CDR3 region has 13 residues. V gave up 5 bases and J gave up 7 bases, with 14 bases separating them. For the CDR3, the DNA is TGTGCCAGCAGTCCGCCGAGTTATCGTGGCTACACCTTC. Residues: CASSPPSYRGYTF.

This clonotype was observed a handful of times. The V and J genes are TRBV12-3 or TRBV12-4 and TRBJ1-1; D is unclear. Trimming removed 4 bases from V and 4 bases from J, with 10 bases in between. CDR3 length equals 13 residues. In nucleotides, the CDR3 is TGTGCCAGCAGTTCCAATTGGGGCACTGAAGCTTTCTTT. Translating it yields CASSSNWGTEAFF.

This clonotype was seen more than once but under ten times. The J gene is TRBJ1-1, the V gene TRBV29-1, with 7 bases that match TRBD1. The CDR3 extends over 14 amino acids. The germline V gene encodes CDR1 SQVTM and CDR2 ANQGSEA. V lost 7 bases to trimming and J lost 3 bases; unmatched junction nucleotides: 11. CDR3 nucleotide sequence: TGCAGCGGGGGGGGGCGACAGGGTGACACTGAAGCTTTCTTT. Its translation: CSGGGRQGDTEAFF.

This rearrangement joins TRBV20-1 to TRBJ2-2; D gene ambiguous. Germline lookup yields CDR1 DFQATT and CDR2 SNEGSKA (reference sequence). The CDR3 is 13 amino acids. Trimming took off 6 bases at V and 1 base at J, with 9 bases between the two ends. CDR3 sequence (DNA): TGCAGTGCCCCGAGCGAGAACACCGGGGAGCTGTTTTTT. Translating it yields CSAPSENTGELFF.

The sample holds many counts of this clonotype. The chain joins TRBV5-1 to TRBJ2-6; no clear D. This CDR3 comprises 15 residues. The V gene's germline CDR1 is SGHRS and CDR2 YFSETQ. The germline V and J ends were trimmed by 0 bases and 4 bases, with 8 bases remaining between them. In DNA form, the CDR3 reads TGCGCCAGCAGCTTGGAGTTTACCGGGGCCAACGTCCTGACTTTC. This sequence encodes CASSLEFTGANVLTF.

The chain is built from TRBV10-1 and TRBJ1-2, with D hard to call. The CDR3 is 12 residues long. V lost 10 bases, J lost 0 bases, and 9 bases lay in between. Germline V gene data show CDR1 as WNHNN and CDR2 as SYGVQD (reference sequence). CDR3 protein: CATERANYGYTF. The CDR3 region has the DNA TGCGCCACGGAGAGGGCTAACTATGGCTACACCTTC.